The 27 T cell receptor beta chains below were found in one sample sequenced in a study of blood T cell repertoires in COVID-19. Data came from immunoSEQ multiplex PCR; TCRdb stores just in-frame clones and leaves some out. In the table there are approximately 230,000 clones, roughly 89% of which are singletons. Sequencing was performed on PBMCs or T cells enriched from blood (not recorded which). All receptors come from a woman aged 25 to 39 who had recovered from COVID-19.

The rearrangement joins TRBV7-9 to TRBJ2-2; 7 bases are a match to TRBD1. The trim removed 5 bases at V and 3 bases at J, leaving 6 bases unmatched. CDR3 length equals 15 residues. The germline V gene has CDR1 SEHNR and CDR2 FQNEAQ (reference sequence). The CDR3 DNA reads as TGTGCCAGCAGCGGTCGACAGGGTTACACCGGGGAGCTGTTTTTT. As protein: CASSGRQGYTGELFF.

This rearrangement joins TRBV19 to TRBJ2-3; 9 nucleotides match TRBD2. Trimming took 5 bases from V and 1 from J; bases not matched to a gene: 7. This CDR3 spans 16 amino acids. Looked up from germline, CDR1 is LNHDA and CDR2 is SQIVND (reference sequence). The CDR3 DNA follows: TGTGCCAGTAGTCCCCGAGTAGCGGGGGGCACAGATACGCAGTATTTT. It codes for CASSPRVAGGTDTQYF.

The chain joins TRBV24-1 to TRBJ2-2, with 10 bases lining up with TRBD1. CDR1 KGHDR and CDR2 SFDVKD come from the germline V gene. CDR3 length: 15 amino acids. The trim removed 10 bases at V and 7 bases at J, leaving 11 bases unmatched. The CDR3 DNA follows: TGTGCCACGGGCTTCGGGACAGGGGATGTCGGGGAGCTGTTTTTT. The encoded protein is CATGFGTGDVGELFF.

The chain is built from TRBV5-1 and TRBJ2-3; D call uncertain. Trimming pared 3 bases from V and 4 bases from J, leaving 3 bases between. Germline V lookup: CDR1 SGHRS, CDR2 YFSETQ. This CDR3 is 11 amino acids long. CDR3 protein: CASSSSDTQYF. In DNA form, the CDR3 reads TGCGCCAGCAGCTCGTCAGATACGCAGTATTTT.

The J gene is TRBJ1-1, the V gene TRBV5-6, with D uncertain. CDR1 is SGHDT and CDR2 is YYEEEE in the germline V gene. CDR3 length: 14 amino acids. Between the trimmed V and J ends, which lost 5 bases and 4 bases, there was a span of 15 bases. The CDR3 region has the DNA TGTGCCAGCAGGACGGGATTCATGATCACTGAAGCTTTCTTT. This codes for CASRTGFMITEAFF. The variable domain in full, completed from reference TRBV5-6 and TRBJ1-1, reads DAGVTQSPTHLIKTRGQQVTLRCSPKSGHDTVSWYQQALGQGPQFIFQYYEEEERQRGNFPDRFSGHQFPNYSSELNVNALLLGDSALYLCASRTGFMITEAFFGQGTRLTVV.

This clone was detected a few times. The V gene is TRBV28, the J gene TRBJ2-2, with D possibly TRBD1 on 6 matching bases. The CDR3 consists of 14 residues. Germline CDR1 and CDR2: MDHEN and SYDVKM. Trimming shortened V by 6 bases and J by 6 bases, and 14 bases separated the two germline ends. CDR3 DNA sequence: TGTGCCAGCAGCCGCCCGGACAGCCCCGGGGAGCTGTTTTTT. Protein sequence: CASSRPDSPGELFF.

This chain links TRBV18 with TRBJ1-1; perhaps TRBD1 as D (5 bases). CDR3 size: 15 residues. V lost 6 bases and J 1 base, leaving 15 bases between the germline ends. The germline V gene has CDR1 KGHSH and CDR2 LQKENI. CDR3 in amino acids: CASSQSGGKNTEAFF. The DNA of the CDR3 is TGTGCCAGCTCGCAAAGCGGGGGGAAGAACACTGAAGCTTTCTTT.

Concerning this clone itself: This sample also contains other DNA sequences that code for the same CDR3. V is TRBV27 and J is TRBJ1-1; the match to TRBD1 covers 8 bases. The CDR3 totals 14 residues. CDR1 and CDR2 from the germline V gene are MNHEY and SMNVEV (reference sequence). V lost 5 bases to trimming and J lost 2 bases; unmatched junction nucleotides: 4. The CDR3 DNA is TGTGCCAGCAGTCTGGACAGGGTCAACACTGAAGCTTTCTTT. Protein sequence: CASSLDRVNTEAFF.

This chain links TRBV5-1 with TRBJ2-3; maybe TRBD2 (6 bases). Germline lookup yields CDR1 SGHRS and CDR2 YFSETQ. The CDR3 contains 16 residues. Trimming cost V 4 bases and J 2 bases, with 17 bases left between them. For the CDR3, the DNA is TGCGCCAGCAGCCCATATTATAGCGGTTCCACAGATACGCAGTATTTT. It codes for CASSPYYSGSTDTQYF.

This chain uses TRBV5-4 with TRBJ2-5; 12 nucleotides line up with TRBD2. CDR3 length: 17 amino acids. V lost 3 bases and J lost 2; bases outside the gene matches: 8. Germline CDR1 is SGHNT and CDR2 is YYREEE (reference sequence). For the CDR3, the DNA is TGTGCCAGCAGCTCCCAGGCTAGCGGGAGGGGTCAAGAGACCCAGTACTTC. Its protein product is CASSSQASGRGQETQYF. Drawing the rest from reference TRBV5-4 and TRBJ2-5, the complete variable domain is ETGVTQSPTHLIKTRGQQVTLRCSSQSGHNTVSWYQQALGQGPQFIFQYYREEENGRGNFPPRFSGLQFPNYSSELNVNALELDDSALYLCASSSQASGRGQETQYFGPGTRLLVL.

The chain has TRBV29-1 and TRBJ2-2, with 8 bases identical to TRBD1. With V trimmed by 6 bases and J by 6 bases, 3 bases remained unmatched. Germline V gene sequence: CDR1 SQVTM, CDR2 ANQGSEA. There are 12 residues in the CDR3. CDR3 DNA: TGCAGCGTGGGACAGGTTCCCGGGGAGCTGTTTTTT. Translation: CSVGQVPGELFF.

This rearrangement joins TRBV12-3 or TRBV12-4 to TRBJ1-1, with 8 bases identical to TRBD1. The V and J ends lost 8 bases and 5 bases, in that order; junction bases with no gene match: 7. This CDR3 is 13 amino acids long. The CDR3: CASQGTGGTEAFF. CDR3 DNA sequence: TGTGCCAGCCAAGGGACAGGAGGGACTGAAGCTTTCTTT.

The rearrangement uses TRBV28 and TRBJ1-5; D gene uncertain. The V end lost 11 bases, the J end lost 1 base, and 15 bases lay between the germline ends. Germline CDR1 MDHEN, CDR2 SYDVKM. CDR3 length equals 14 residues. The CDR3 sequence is CASQAWQSNQPQHF. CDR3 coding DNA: TGTGCCTCCCAGGCGTGGCAGAGCAATCAGCCCCAGCATTTT. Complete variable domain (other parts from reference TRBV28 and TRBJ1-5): DVKVTQSSRYLVKRTGEKVFLECVQDMDHENMFWYRQDPGLGLRLIYFSYDVKMKEKGDIPEGYSVSREKKERFSLILESASTNQTSMYLCASQAWQSNQPQHFGDGTRLSIL.

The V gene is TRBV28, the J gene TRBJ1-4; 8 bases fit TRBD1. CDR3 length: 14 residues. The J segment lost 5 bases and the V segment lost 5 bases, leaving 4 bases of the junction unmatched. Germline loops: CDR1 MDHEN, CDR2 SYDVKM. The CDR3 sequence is CASSGRTGNEKLFF. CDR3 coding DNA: TGTGCCAGCAGTGGGCGGACAGGGAATGAAAAACTGTTTTTT.

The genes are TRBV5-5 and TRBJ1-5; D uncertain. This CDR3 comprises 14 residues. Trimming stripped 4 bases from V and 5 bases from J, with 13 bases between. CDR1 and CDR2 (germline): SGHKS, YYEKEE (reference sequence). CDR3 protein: CASSPREADQPQHF. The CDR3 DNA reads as TGTGCCAGCAGCCCCCGGGAGGCTGATCAGCCCCAGCATTTT.

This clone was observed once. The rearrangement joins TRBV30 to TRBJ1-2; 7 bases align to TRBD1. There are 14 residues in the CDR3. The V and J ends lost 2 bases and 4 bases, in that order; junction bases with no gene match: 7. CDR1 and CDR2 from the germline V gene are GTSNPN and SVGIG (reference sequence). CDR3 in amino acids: CAWSRAGGSYGYTF. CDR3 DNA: TGTGCCTGGAGTCGGGCAGGGGGGAGCTATGGCTACACCTTC. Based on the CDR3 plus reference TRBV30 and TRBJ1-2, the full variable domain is SQTIHQWPATLVQPVGSPLSLECTVEGTSNPNLYWYRQAAGRGLQLLFYSVGIGQISSEVPQNLSASRPQDRQFILSSKKLLLSDSGFYLCAWSRAGGSYGYTFGSGTRLTVV.

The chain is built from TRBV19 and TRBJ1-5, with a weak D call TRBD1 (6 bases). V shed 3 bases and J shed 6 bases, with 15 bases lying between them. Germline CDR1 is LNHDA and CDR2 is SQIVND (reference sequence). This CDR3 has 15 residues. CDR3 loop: CASSIKGDGVQPQHF. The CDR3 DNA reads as TGTGCCAGTAGTATCAAGGGGGATGGGGTTCAGCCCCAGCATTTT.

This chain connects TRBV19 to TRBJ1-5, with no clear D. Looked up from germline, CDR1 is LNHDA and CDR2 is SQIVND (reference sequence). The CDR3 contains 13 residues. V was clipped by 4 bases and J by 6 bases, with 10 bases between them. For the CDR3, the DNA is TGTGCCAGTAGTACGTCGAGGGTTCAGCCCCAGCATTTT. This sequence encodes CASSTSRVQPQHF.

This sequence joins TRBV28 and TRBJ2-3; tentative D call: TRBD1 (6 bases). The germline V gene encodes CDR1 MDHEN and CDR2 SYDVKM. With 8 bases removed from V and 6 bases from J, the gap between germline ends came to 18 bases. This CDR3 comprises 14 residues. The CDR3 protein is CASSIGGPRDTQYF. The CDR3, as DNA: TGTGCCAGCTCCATAGGGGGACCTAGGGATACGCAGTATTTT. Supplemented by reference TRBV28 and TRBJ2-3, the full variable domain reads DVKVTQSSRYLVKRTGEKVFLECVQDMDHENMFWYRQDPGLGLRLIYFSYDVKMKEKGDIPEGYSVSREKKERFSLILESASTNQTSMYLCASSIGGPRDTQYFGPGTRLTVL.

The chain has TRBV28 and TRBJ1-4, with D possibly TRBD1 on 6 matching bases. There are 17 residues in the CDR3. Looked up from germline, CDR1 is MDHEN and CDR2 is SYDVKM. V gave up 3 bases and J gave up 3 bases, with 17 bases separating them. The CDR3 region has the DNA TGTGCCAGCAGTTTGGGCGGGGGGCGCGTCTCTAATGAAAAACTGTTTTTT. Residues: CASSLGGGRVSNEKLFF.

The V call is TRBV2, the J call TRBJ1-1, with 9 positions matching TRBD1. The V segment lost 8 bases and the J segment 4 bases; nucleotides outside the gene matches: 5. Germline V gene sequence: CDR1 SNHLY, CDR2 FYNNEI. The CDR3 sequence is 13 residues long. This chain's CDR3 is CASAQGAVTEAFF. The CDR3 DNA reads TGTGCCAGCGCACAGGGGGCGGTCACTGAAGCTTTCTTT.

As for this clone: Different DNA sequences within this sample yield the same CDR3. Written as DNA, the CDR3 is TGTGCCAGCAGCACCAGACAGTCCTCCTACGAGCAGTACTTC. It translates to CASSTRQSSYEQYF. The chain is built from TRBV7-9 and TRBJ2-7, with a tentative D call TRBD1 (5 bases). Germline CDR1 reads SEHNR; CDR2 reads FQNEAQ (reference sequence). The V end was cut by 5 bases, the J end by 0 bases, with 11 bases between. This CDR3 is 14 amino acids long. Full variable domain (missing parts from reference TRBV7-9 and TRBJ2-7): DTGVSQNPRHKITKRGQNVTFRCDPISEHNRLYWYRQTLGQGPEFLTYFQNEAQLEKSRLLSDRFSAERPKGSFSTLEIQRTEQGDSAMYLCASSTRQSSYEQYFGPGTRLTVT.

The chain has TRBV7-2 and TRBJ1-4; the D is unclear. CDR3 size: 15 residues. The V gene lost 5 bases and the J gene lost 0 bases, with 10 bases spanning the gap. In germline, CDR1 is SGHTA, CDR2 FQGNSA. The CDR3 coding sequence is TGTGCCAGCAGCGCGGACTACGCAACTAATGAAAAACTGTTTTTT. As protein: CASSADYATNEKLFF.

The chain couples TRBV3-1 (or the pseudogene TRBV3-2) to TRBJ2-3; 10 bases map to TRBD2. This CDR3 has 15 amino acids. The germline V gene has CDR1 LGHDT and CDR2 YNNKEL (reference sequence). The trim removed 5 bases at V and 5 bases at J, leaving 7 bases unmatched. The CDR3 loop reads CASSTHSSGRDTQYF. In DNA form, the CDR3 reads TGTGCCAGCAGCACTCACTCTAGCGGGAGAGATACGCAGTATTTT.

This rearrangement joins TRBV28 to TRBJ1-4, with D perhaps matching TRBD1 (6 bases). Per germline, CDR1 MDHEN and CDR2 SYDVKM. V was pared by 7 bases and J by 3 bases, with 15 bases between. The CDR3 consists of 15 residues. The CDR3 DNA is TGTGCCAGCACCCGGGGGGGGCAGGCTAATGAAAAACTGTTTTTT. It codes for CASTRGGQANEKLFF.

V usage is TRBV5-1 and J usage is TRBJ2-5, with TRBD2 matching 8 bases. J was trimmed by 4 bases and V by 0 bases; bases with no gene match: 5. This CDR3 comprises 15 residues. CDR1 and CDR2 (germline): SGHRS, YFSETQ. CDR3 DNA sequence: TGCGCCAGCAGCTTGGCCTCGGCGGGAGGAGAGACCCAGTACTTC. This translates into CASSLASAGGETQYF.

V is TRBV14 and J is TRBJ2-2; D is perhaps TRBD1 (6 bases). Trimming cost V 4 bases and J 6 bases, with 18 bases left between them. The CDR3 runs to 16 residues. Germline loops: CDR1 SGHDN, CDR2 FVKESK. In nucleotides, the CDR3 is TGTGCCAGCAGCCCGTCGACAGGTCGGACGGCCGGGGAGCTGTTTTTT. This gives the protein CASSPSTGRTAGELFF.